This TCR beta chain appears in the sequencing data of a study of T cells after posttransplantation cyclophosphamide. V was trimmed by 5 bases and J by 5 bases, leaving 10 bases between them. In germline, CDR1 is MDHEN, CDR2 SYDVKM. The CDR3 consists of 14 residues. A marrow graft followed busulfan-fludarabine conditioning, with cyclophosphamide on days +3 and +4. Only in-frame clones appear in the TCRdb table, and some are missing; sequencing was by immunoSEQ multiplex PCR. The sample includes 16,000 or so clones, none of them occurring once. The chain is built from TRBV28 and TRBJ1-6; D gene uncertain. The receptor comes from a female patient between 30 and 39 years old who received an allogeneic stem cell transplant from a related donor, was CMV-positive, and had no GVHD. Some T cells may possibly be graft donor cells. Material: PBMCs, obtained after allogeneic stem cell transplant with posttransplant cyclophosphamide. The CDR3, as DNA: TGTGCCAGCAGTCCCACCAGGAATAATTCACCCCTCCACTTT. The encoded protein is CASSPTRNNSPLHF.